One and the same sample provided the 25 T cell receptor beta chains below, sequenced in a study of vaccination and CD4 T cells after COVID-19 (dated by TCRdb to between 2021 and 2022). The method was PCR. TCRdb records Illumina iSeq 100 as the sequencer. DNA from cultured CD4+ T cells underwent TCR sequencing with the Oncomine TCR Beta short-read assay at the Johns Hopkins FTIC core. In-frame beta chains were kept once TCRdb had trimmed the public reads at Q25 with fastp and called clones with MiXCR. Rows are combined by CDR3 protein, so each entry shows the most common genes and DNA. Recorded for this sample are about 14,000 distinct CDR3 sequences; 55% to 80% of them occurred a single time. The ten largest clones add up to 6.2% of the sample. These receptors' antigens are unknown. Read against the paper, the sample's treatment or condition label means: roughly ten-day PBMC culture with coronavirus spike peptide pools or control peptides (ViraFEST assay).

The source material was CD4+ T cells from blood, cultured in vitro. The source of these receptors is a human donor who had recovered from COVID-19.

The gene calls are TRBV2 and TRBJ1-2; TRBD1 aligns across 7 bases. This CDR3 is built from 13 residues. Losses at the gene ends were 7 bases for V and 4 bases for J; bases not matched to a gene: 6. CDR1 and CDR2 from the germline V gene are SNHLY and FYNNEI. The CDR3 nucleotides read TGTGCCAGCACCGCTGGACAGGTCTATGGCTACACCTTC. Protein product: CASTAGQVYGYTF.

This chain uses TRBV11-3 with TRBJ1-1; TRBD1 matches 7 bases. The CDR3 contains 16 residues. Per germline, CDR1 SGHNT and CDR2 YENEEA. Trimming removed 1 base from V and 5 bases from J; junction bases left unmatched: 10. CDR3 region: CASSLGQGLLGTEAFF. The DNA for the CDR3 is TGTGCCAGCAGCTTAGGACAGGGCCTCTTGGGGACTGAAGCTTTCTTT.

This clonotype was observed once. The rearrangement links TRBV4-1 to TRBJ2-5, with D perhaps TRBD2 (6 bases). This CDR3 is 14 amino acids long. Germline V lookup: CDR1 MGHRA, CDR2 YSYEKL. V shed 9 bases and J shed 0 bases, with 14 bases lying between them. CDR3 in DNA: TGCGCCAGTGGGGGGTCGGGACACCAAGAGACCCAGTACTTC. Protein: CASGGSGHQETQYF.

For the CDR3, the DNA is TGCACCAGCAGCGCAACTAGCGGGAGCACAGATACGCAGTATTTT. Its protein is CTSSATSGSTDTQYF. This sequence joins TRBV1 and TRBJ2-3; the table calls TRBD2, which could not be checked here. TRBV1 is deemed a pseudogene. This CDR3 comprises 15 residues.

In regard to this clonotype: A junction end diverges from the germline sequence, so it may reflect a read error. V and J are TRBV2 and TRBJ2-3, with D possibly TRBD1 on 5 matching bases. Germline CDR1 is SNHLY and CDR2 is FYNNEI. The CDR3 extends over 10 amino acids. The CDR3 bases are TGCGCCAGCAGGGTAGATACGCAGTATTTT. It codes for CASRVDTQYF.

The chain employs TRBV24-1 and TRBJ1-6; D is possibly TRBD1 (5 bases). The CDR3 runs to 13 residues. Germline V gene lookup returns CDR1 KGHDR and CDR2 SFDVKD. V lost 5 bases and J lost 5, with 6 bases in between. CDR3 bases: TGTGCCACCAGTGGGGACCATAATTCACCCCTCCACTTT. Encoded protein: CATSGDHNSPLHF.

The chain employs TRBV11-2 and TRBJ1-3; TRBD1 is a possible D gene (6 bases). Germline CDR1 is SGHAT and CDR2 is FQNNGV. The length of the CDR3 is 13 residues. The germline V and J ends were trimmed by 1 base and 7 bases, with 8 bases remaining between them. As DNA, the CDR3 is TGTGCCAGCAGCTTAGGGGGGCCTAACACCATATATTTT. This gives the protein CASSLGGPNTIYF.

The chain employs TRBV6-1 and TRBJ2-3, with 8 bases matching TRBD1. Germline CDR1 MNHNS, CDR2 SASEGT. V lost 6 bases to trimming and J lost 0 bases; unmatched junction nucleotides: 5. CDR3 length equals 15 residues. DNA of the CDR3: TGTGCCAGCAGGACCGGACAGGGAAGCACAGATACGCAGTATTTT. Protein sequence: CASRTGQGSTDTQYF.

About this clonotype: The final CDR3 position lacks the conserved phenylalanine or tryptophan, pointing to a likely read error. The chain has TRBV11-3 and TRBJ2-5, with 8 nucleotides matching TRBD1. Unmatched junction bases numbered 2, after V lost 4 bases and J lost 4 bases. CDR1 and CDR2 (germline): SGHNT, YENEEA. The CDR3 contains 13 residues. The CDR3 reads CASSSQGAETQYY. In nucleotides, the CDR3 is TGTGCCAGCAGCTCCCAGGGGGCAGAGACCCAGTACTAC.

This rearrangement joins TRBV7-2 to TRBJ2-7; TRBD1 might be the D (6 bases). Deletions cut 2 bases from V and 4 bases from J, with 12 bases between. Germline CDR1 reads SGHTA; CDR2 reads FQGNSA. This CDR3 region has 14 residues. The CDR3 spells CASSLTGNSYEQYF. CDR3 nucleotide sequence: TGTGCCAGCAGCTTAACAGGGAACTCGTACGAGCAGTACTTC.

This chain joins TRBV7-3 and TRBJ2-2; D gene ambiguous. CDR1 and CDR2 from the germline V gene are SGHTA and FQGTGA. The CDR3 is made up of 14 amino acids. With 2 bases removed from V and 0 bases from J, the gap between germline ends came to 4 bases. In nucleotides, the CDR3 is TGTGCCAGCAGCTTACTCTCGAACACCGGGGAGCTGTTTTTT. Translated: CASSLLSNTGELFF. The full variable domain, rest sourced from reference TRBV7-3 and TRBJ2-2, is GAGVSQTPSNKVTEKGKYVELRCDPISGHTALYWYRQSLGQGPEFLIYFQGTGAADDSGLPNDRFFAVRPEGSVSTLKIQRTERGDSAVYLCASSLLSNTGELFFGEGSRLTVL.

The rearrangement uses TRBV3-1 and TRBJ1-2; D is unclear. CDR1 LGHDT and CDR2 YNNKEL come from the germline V gene (reference sequence). The CDR3 covers 15 residues. V was cut by 4 bases and J by 0 bases, with 12 bases left in between. The CDR3 is CASSPPGNSNYGYTF. CDR3 nucleotides: TGTGCCAGCAGCCCCCCGGGGAACTCTAACTATGGCTACACCTTC.

The V call is TRBV5-1, the J call TRBJ2-1; 8 nucleotides match TRBD2. The CDR3 sequence is 16 residues long. J gave up 2 bases and V 0 bases, and 4 bases lay outside the gene matches. Germline values: CDR1 SGHRS, CDR2 YFSETQ. The CDR3: CASSLGLATAYNEQFF. CDR3 DNA: TGCGCCAGCAGCTTGGGACTAGCGACAGCCTACAATGAGCAGTTCTTC. The variable domain in full, completed from reference TRBV5-1 and TRBJ2-1, reads KAGVTQTPRYLIKTRGQQVTLSCSPISGHRSVSWYQQTPGQGLQFLFEYFSETQRNKGNFPGRFSGRQFSNSRSEMNVSTLELGDSALYLCASSLGLATAYNEQFFGPGTRLTVL.

This sequence joins TRBV5-5 and TRBJ1-2; D perhaps matches TRBD1 (6 bases). The length of the CDR3 is 13 residues. V was pared by 3 bases and J by 7 bases, with 13 bases between. Germline V gene sequence: CDR1 SGHKS, CDR2 YYEKEE (reference sequence). DNA of the CDR3: TGTGCCAGCAGCTCAGAACAGGGACGTGGCTACACCTTC. This gives the protein CASSSEQGRGYTF.

This clonotype was seen a single time. This chain joins TRBV6-2 or TRBV6-3 and TRBJ2-7; TRBD2 aligns across 10 bases. The ends lost 2 bases at V and 1 base at J; junction bases unmatched: 11. The CDR3 spans 18 residues. Per germline, CDR1 MNHEY and CDR2 SVGEGT. The chain's CDR3 is CASSYTRLAGVTSYEQYF. Here the CDR3 DNA reads TGTGCCAGCAGTTACACTCGGCTAGCGGGAGTTACGTCCTACGAGCAGTACTTC.

This clonotype has just a few counts. This chain links TRBV7-2 with TRBJ1-5, with 7 bases that match TRBD1. Germline-derived CDR1 and CDR2 are SGHTA and FQGNSA. The CDR3 contains 15 residues. Unmatched junction bases numbered 5, after V lost 4 bases and J lost 2 bases. CDR3 sequence reads: CASSWDSSGNQPQHF. DNA for the CDR3: TGTGCCAGCAGCTGGGACAGCAGCGGCAATCAGCCCCAGCATTTT.

This chain links TRBV19 with TRBJ2-3; D gene unclear. This CDR3 region has 13 residues. Trimming removed 3 bases at V and 3 bases at J, with 7 bases between. CDR1 and CDR2 from the germline V gene are LNHDA and SQIVND (reference sequence). The CDR3 sequence: CASSMMETDTQYF. CDR3 DNA: TGTGCCAGTAGTATGATGGAAACAGATACGCAGTATTTT.

The J gene is TRBJ2-1, the V gene TRBV20-1, with 7 bases matching TRBD2. The CDR3 spans 14 residues. Looked up from germline, CDR1 is DFQATT and CDR2 is SNEGSKA (reference sequence). The ends lost 1 base at V and 7 bases at J; junction bases unmatched: 7. As DNA, the CDR3 is TGCAGTGCTAGAGTGGGGGGGAACCTAAATGAGCAGTTCTTC. Encoded protein: CSARVGGNLNEQFF.

This clonotype was counted between two and nine times. This chain joins TRBV19 and TRBJ1-5; 11 nucleotides match TRBD1. Germline V gene data show CDR1 as LNHDA and CDR2 as SQIVND (reference sequence). V lost 4 bases and J lost 5; bases outside the gene matches: 4. The CDR3 has 15 residues. The CDR3 loop reads CASSTWDRGYQPQHF. The CDR3 nucleotides are TGTGCCAGTAGTACTTGGGACAGGGGGTATCAGCCCCAGCATTTT.

The chain links TRBV11-2 to TRBJ1-1, with D unclear. Trimming pared 5 bases from V and 6 bases from J, leaving 7 bases between. CDR3 length: 11 residues. Germline CDR1 reads SGHAT; CDR2 reads FQNNGV. CDR3 sequence (DNA): TGTGCCAGCAGCCTCATTGCTGAAGCTTTCTTT. Translating it yields CASSLIAEAFF.

The rearrangement links TRBV5-1 to TRBJ2-7; D unclear. V dropped 2 bases and J dropped 6 bases, with 12 bases sitting between them. CDR3 length equals 13 residues. The V gene's germline CDR1 is SGHRS and CDR2 YFSETQ. DNA of the CDR3: TGCGCCAGCAGCTTCGTACCTTCGCTCGAGCAGTACTTC. Protein sequence: CASSFVPSLEQYF.

The CDR3 loop is CASSLGSAAAYEQYF. Written as DNA, the CDR3 is TGTGCCAGCAGTTTAGGGTCCGCGGCCGCGTACGAGCAGTACTTC. This chain links TRBV12-3 or TRBV12-4 with TRBJ2-7; unclear D gene. The CDR3 length is 15 residues. The germline V and J ends were trimmed by 1 base and 4 bases, with 14 bases remaining between them.

The chain links TRBV29-1 to TRBJ2-2, with 9 bases fitting TRBD2. Germline CDR1 and CDR2: SQVTM and ANQGSEA. This CDR3 comprises 14 residues. V trimming: 6 bases; J trimming: 1 base; junction bases outside the gene matches: 3. CDR3 coding DNA: TGCAGCGTCGGGACTAGCCTGAACACCGGGGAGCTGTTTTTT. This codes for CSVGTSLNTGELFF.

The chain employs TRBV20-1 and TRBJ2-7; weak D call: TRBD2 (6 bases). Germline V gene data show CDR1 as DFQATT and CDR2 as SNEGSKA (reference sequence). This CDR3 is built from 13 residues. Trimming removed 1 base at V and 4 bases at J, with 11 bases between. Here the CDR3 reads CSARAWREYEQYF. CDR3 nucleotide sequence: TGCAGTGCTAGAGCTTGGAGGGAGTACGAGCAGTACTTC.

This clonotype was observed a handful of times. This rearrangement joins TRBV21-1 to TRBJ1-2; no check of the table's D call, TRBD1, against the DNA was made. TRBV21-1 is an annotated pseudogene. The CDR3 totals 11 residues. The CDR3 DNA sequence: TGTGCCAGCAGTCCAGGGTATGGCTACACCTTC. Protein product: CASSPGYGYTF.